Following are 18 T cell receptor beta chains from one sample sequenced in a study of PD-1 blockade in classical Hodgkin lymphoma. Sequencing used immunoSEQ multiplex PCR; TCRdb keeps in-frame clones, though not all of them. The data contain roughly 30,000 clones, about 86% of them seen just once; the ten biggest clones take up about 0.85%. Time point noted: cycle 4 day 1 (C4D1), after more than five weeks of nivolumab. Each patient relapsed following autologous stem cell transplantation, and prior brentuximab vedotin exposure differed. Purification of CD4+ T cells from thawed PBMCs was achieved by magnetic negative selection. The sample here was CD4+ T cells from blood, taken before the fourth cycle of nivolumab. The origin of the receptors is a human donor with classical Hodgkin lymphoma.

The CDR3 spells CASSIAGGIGTEAFF. The CDR3 bases are TGTGCCAGTAGTATCGCTGGGGGAATCGGAACTGAAGCTTTCTTT. This chain joins TRBV19 and TRBJ1-1; weak D call: TRBD1 (5 bases). Germline CDR1 LNHDA, CDR2 SQIVND (reference sequence). V shed 3 bases and J shed 5 bases, with 16 bases lying between them. This CDR3 comprises 15 residues. The variable domain in full, completed from reference TRBV19 and TRBJ1-1, reads DGGITQSPKYLFRKEGQNVTLSCEQNLNHDAMYWYRQDPGQGLRLIYYSQIVNDFQKGDIAEGYSVSREKKESFPLTVTSAQKNPTAFYLCASSIAGGIGTEAFFGQGTRLTVV.

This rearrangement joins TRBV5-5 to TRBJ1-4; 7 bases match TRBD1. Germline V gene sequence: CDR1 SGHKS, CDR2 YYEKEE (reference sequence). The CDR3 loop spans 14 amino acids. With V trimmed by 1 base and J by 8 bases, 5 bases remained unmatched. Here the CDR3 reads CASSLNRGHEKLFF. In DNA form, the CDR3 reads TGTGCCAGCAGCTTGAACAGGGGCCACGAAAAACTGTTTTTT.

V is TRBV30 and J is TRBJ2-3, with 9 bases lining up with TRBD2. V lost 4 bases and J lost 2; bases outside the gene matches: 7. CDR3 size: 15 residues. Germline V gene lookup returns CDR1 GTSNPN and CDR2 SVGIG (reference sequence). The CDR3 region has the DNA TGTGCCTGGAAAGTGGGCGGGGGGGCCACAGATACGCAGTATTTT. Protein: CAWKVGGGATDTQYF.

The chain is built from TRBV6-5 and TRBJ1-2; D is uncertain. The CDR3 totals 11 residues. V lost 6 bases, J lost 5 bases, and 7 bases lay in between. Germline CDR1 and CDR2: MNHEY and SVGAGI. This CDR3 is CASRPSYGYTF. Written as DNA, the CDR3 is TGTGCCAGCAGGCCGAGTTATGGCTACACCTTC.

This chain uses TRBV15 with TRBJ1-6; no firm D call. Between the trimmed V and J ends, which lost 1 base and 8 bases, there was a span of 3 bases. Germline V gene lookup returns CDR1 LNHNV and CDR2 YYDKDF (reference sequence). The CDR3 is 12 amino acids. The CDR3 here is CATSRGDSPLHF. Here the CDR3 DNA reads TGTGCCACCAGCAGAGGGGATTCACCCCTCCACTTT.

CDR3 in amino acids: CATSRDGGPSEKLFF. In DNA form, the CDR3 reads TGTGCCACCAGCAGAGATGGGGGGCCCAGTGAAAAACTGTTTTTT. The chain is built from TRBV15 and TRBJ1-4; possibly TRBD1 for D (6 bases). Trimming cost V 0 bases and J 7 bases, with 12 bases left between them. CDR3 size: 15 residues. Germline V gene sequence: CDR1 LNHNV, CDR2 YYDKDF (reference sequence).

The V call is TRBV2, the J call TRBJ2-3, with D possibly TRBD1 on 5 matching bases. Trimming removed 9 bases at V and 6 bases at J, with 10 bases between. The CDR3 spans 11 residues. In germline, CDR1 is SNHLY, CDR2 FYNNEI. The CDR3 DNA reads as TGTGCCAGACAGGTTGGGGATACGCAGTATTTT. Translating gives CARQVGDTQYF.

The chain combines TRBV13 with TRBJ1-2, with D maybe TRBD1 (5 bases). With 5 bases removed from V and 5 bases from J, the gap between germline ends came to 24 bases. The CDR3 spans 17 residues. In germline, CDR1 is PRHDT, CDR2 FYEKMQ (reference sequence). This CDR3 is CASSPQTGSGGKYGYTF. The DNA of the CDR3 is TGTGCCAGCAGCCCCCAGACCGGGTCCGGGGGTAAATATGGCTACACCTTC.

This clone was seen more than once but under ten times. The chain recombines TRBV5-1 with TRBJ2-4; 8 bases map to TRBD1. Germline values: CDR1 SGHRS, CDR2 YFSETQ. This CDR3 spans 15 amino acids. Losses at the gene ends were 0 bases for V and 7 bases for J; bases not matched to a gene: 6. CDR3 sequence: CASSLEGRGLNIQYF. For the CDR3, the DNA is TGCGCCAGCAGCTTGGAGGGCAGGGGGCTCAACATTCAGTACTTC.

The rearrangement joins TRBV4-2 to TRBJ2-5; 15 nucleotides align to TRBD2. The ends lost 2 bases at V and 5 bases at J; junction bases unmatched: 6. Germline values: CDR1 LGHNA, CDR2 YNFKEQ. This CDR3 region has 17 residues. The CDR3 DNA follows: TGTGCCAGCAGCCAACAGGGACTAGCGGGGGGAAGCGAGACCCAGTACTTC. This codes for CASSQQGLAGGSETQYF.

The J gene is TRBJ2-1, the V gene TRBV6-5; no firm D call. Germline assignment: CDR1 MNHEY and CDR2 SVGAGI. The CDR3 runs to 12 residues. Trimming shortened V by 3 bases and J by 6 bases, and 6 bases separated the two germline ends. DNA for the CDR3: TGTGCCAGCAGTTATTCGGGCAATGAGCAGTTCTTC. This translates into CASSYSGNEQFF.

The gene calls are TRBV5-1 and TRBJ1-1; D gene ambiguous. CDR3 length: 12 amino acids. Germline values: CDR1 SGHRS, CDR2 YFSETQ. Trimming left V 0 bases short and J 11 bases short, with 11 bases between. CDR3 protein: CASSLVEGQAFF. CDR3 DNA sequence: TGCGCCAGCAGCTTGGTAGAGGGTCAGGCTTTCTTT.

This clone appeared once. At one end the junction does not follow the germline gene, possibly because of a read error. CDR3 DNA: TGTGCCAGCTCCCCACCTGCAGGCTCCTACGAGCAGTACTTC. Translation: CASSPPAGSYEQYF. The genes are TRBV18 and TRBJ2-7; D remains ambiguous. CDR1 is KGHSH and CDR2 is LQKENI in the germline V gene. The CDR3 is made up of 14 amino acids.

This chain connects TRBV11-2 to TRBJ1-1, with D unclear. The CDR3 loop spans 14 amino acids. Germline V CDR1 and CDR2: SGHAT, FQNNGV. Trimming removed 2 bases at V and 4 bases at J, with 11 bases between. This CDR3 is CASSLTGGSTEAFF. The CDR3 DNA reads TGTGCCAGCAGCTTAACGGGTGGGAGCACTGAAGCTTTCTTT.

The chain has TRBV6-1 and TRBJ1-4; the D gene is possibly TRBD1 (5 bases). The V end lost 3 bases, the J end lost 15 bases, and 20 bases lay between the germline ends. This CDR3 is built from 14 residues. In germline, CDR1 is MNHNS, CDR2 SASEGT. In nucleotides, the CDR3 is TGTGCCAGCAGTGATCGGTGGGACGGGCGGAGGGTGTTTTTT. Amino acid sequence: CASSDRWDGRRVFF.

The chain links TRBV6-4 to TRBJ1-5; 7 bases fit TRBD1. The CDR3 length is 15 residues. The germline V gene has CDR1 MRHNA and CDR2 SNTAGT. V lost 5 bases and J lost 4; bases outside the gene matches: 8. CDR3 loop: CASSSASGGNQPQHF. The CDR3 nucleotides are TGTGCCAGCAGTTCGGCGTCAGGGGGAAATCAGCCCCAGCATTTT.

The CDR3 sequence: CSTPGLGLETQYF. CDR3 DNA sequence: TGCAGCACCCCAGGGCTGGGGCTAGAGACCCAGTACTTC. This chain joins TRBV29-1 and TRBJ2-5, with D possibly TRBD1 on 5 matching bases. V lost 8 bases to trimming and J lost 4 bases, with 17 bases between them. CDR3 length: 13 residues. Germline V lookup: CDR1 SQVTM, CDR2 ANQGSEA.

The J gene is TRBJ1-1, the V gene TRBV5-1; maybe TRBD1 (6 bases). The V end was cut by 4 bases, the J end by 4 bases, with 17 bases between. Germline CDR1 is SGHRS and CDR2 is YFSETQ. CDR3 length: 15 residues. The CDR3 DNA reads TGCGCCAGCAGCCGGGACGGGGGGGCGAGCACTGAAGCTTTCTTT. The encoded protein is CASSRDGGASTEAFF.